The entry below gives a single T cell receptor beta chain sequence along with its context. The antigen is unknown. This sample was included in a study of blood T cells in healthy people across ages. Study outcomes and limitations: While age rose, TCR beta diversity per million T cells dropped in a roughly linear way.

The authors ran a second PCR of about 7 to 11 cycles using a sample-barcoded 5' primer and a J-beta primer mix. TCRdb re-called the 5' RACE reads through MiXCR, storing one row per CDR3 protein. This sample has hundreds of thousands of distinct CDR3 sequences; 58% occur once, and the top ten carry 30% to 45%. The germline V gene encodes CDR1 SQVTM and CDR2 ANQGSEA. This CDR3 spans 16 amino acids. Trimming removed 0 bases from V and 1 base from J, with 15 bases in between. The sequence came from a man in his 60s in good health. This rearrangement joins TRBV29-1 to TRBJ1-2; TRBD1 is a possible D gene (6 bases). The sample comprised blood. This CDR3 reads CSVEDLQGLFNYGYTF. CDR3 coding DNA: TGCAGCGTTGAAGACCTACAGGGCCTCTTTAACTATGGCTACACCTTC.